The source of this TCR beta chain is a study of T cell responses to AZD1222 COVID-19 vaccine. Study outcomes and limitations: Repertoires were obtained solely post-peak T cell response. Epitopes outside B.1.351 and B.1.1.7 mutated regions reportedly drew nearly half of spike TCRs.

Remarks on this clone: As yet, its antigen is unknown.

Second doses were pooled across both intervals (about 4 or about 12 weeks). The CDR3 length is 15 residues. Deletions cut 0 bases from V and 4 bases from J, with 13 bases between. Germline values: CDR1 SGHDT, CDR2 YYEEEE. Sequencing used immunoSEQ multiplex PCR; TCRdb keeps in-frame clones, though not all of them. Among 95,000 to 100,000 clones listed, 85% to 90% were seen once. This receptor was taken from an adult who received the AZD1222 COVID-19 vaccine. The sample was peripheral blood, taken 28 days after the second AZD1222 dose. This rearrangement joins TRBV5-6 to TRBJ1-2; D may be TRBD1 (5 bases). CDR3 nucleotides: TGTGCCAGCAGCTTGGTGGGCAGGGAGGCCTATGGCTACACCTTC. It yields the protein CASSLVGREAYGYTF.